The 3 T cell receptor beta chains in this list originate from one sample, sequenced in a study of cytomegalovirus exposure and HLA in healthy donors. Both 60 Vbeta primers and 13 Jbeta primers went into the PCR. The data were produced by immunoSEQ multiplex PCR, yet TCRdb's version contains in-frame clones alone and is incomplete. The data contain about 190,000 clones, roughly four fifths of them seen just once; the ten biggest clones take up roughly 3.1%. The sample was PBMCs. These receptors came from a man aged 40-50 years in good health and CMV-seropositive.

The genes are TRBV18 and TRBJ2-2, with 11 bases lining up with TRBD2. V shed 3 bases, J shed 4 bases, and the junction held 4 bases outside the gene matches. The V gene's germline CDR1 is KGHSH and CDR2 LQKENI. This CDR3 spans 16 amino acids. The CDR3 spells CASSPILAGGTGELFF. CDR3 DNA: TGTGCCAGCTCACCTATCCTAGCGGGAGGCACCGGGGAGCTGTTTTTT.

The gene calls are TRBV10-3 and TRBJ2-5; possible D gene TRBD1, 6 bases. Germline V gives CDR1 ENHRY, CDR2 SYGVKD. The V gene lost 6 bases and the J gene lost 7 bases, with 15 bases spanning the gap. The CDR3 covers 13 residues. CDR3 protein: CAISYRDTGTQYF. DNA for the CDR3: TGTGCCATCAGCTACCGGGACACAGGGACCCAGTACTTC.

The CDR3 bases are TGCGCCAGCAGCCAGACCGATAAGGGTCGCGGGAGTATAACAGATACGCAGTATTTT. The encoded protein is CASSQTDKGRGSITDTQYF. The genes are TRBV4-1 and TRBJ2-3, with TRBD2 matching over 7 bases. The CDR3 loop spans 19 amino acids. V shed 3 bases and J 3 bases; nucleotides not matched to a gene: 18. The V gene's germline CDR1 is MGHRA and CDR2 YSYEKL.